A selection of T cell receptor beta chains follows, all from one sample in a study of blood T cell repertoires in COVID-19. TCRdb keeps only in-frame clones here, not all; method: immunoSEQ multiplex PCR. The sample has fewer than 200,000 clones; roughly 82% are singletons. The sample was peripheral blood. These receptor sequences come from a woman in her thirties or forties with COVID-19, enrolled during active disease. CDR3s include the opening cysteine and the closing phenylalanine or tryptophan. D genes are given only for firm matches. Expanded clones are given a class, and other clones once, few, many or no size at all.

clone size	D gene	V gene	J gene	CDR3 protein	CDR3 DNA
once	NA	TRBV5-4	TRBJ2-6	CASRAQGRPGANVLTF	TGTGCCAGCAGGGCTCAGGGTAGGCCTGGGGCCAACGTCCTGACTTTC
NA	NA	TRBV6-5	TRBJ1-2	CASSYSLGQTYGYTF	TGTGCCAGCAGTTACTCCTTAGGACAAACCTATGGCTACACCTTC
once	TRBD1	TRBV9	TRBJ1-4	CASSPEGRGHEKLFF	TGTGCCAGCAGCCCCGAGGGCAGGGGGCACGAAAAACTGTTTTTT
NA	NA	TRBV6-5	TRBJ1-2	CASSYFGREESYTF	TGTGCCAGCAGTTACTTTGGCAGGGAGGAAAGCTACACCTTC
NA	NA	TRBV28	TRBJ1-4	CASSITVATNEKLFF	TGTGCCAGCAGTATAACAGTTGCAACTAATGAAAAACTGTTTTTT
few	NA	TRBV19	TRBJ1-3	CASSMAGSGNTIYF	TGTGCCAGTAGTATGGCAGGCTCTGGAAACACCATATATTTT
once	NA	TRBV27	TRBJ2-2	CASSLRQARELFF	TGTGCCAGCAGTTTAAGACAGGCCCGGGAGCTGTTTTTT
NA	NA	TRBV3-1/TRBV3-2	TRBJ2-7	CASSQVFGEQYF	TGTGCCAGCAGCCAAGTATTCGGCGAGCAGTACTTC
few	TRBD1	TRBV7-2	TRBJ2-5	CASSLSVGGAGQETQYF	TGTGCCAGCAGCTTATCCGTAGGGGGCGCGGGCCAAGAGACCCAGTACTTC
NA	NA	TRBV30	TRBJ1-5	CAWRGSDYSNQPQHF	TGTGCCTGGAGAGGGAGCGACTATAGCAATCAGCCCCAGCATTTT
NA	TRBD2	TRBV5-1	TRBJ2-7	CASSFTGTSGDEQYF	TGCGCCAGCAGCTTTACCGGGACTAGCGGCGACGAGCAGTACTTC
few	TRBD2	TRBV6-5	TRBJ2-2	CATCLAGGAGELFF	TGTGCCACTTGTCTAGCGGGAGGGGCCGGGGAGCTGTTTTTT
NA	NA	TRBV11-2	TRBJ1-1	CASSLAGNMNTEAFF	TGTGCCAGCAGCCTCGCCGGGAACATGAACACTGAAGCTTTCTTT
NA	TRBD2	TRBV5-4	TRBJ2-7	CASNNGLGTSGDEQYF	TGTGCCAGCAACAACGGGCTCGGGACTAGCGGGGACGAGCAGTACTTC
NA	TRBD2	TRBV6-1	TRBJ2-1	CASSEAVLAGVDEQFF	TGTGCCAGCAGTGAAGCGGTCCTAGCGGGAGTCGATGAGCAGTTCTTC
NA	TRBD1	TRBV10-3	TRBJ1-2	CASTGTGVGGYTF	TGTGCCAGTACCGGGACAGGGGTTGGTGGCTACACCTTC
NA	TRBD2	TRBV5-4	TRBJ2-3	CASQREGPDTQYF	TGTGCCAGTCAGCGGGAGGGCCCCGATACGCAGTATTTT
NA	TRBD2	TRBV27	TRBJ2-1	CASSQLRGVQNNNEQFF	TGTGCCAGCAGTCAACTCCGGGGGGTGCAAAACAATAATGAGCAGTTCTTC
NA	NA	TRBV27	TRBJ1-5	CASSFNGRGDQPQHF	TGTGCCAGCAGTTTCAATGGTCGGGGGGATCAGCCCCAGCATTTT
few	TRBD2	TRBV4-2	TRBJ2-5	CASSSRLAGTETQYF	TGTGCCAGCAGCTCCCGACTAGCGGGAACCGAGACCCAGTACTTC
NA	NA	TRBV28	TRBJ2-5	CASSHDDRRQDDF	TGTGCCAGCAGTCACGATGACAGAAGACAAGACGACTTC
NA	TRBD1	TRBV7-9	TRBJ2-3	CASSLGRDSLTDTQYF	TGTGCCAGCAGCTTAGGTCGGGACAGTCTCACAGATACGCAGTATTTT
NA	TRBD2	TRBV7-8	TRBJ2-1	CASSLAGTSGYNEQFF	TGTGCCAGCAGCTTAGCGGGTACTAGCGGATACAATGAGCAGTTCTTC
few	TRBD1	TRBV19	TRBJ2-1	CASRERTGGNNEQFF	TGTGCCAGTAGGGAACGGACAGGGGGAAACAATGAGCAGTTCTTC
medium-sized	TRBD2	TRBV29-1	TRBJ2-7	CSVEKQASGSFEQYF	TGCAGCGTTGAAAAGCAGGCTAGCGGGAGTTTTGAGCAGTACTTC
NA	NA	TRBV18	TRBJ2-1	CASSPPSGITEQFF	TGTGCCAGCTCACCACCTTCCGGGATCACTGAGCAGTTCTTC
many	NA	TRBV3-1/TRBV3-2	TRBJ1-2	CASSTPRRGAGYGYTF	TGTGCCAGCAGCACCCCGCGGCGGGGCGCGGGCTATGGCTACACCTTC
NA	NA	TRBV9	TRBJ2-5	CASSVGGQETQYF	TGTGCCAGCAGCGTAGGAGGCCAAGAGACCCAGTACTTC
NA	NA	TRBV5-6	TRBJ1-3	CASSSGVVGNTIYF	TGTGCCAGCAGCTCAGGGGTGGTTGGAAACACCATATATTTT
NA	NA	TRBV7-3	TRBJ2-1	CASSLTGSTSEQFF	TGTGCCAGCAGCTTAACTGGCTCGACTTCTGAGCAGTTCTTC
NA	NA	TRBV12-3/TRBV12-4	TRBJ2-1	CASSSQVFHEQFF	TGTGCCAGCAGTTCACAGGTCTTCCATGAGCAGTTCTTC
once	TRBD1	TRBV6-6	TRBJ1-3	CASSSTGTGPITIYF	TGTGCCAGCAGTTCCACCGGGACAGGGCCTATCACCATATATTTT
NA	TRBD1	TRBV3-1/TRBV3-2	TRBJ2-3	CASRGQGRDTQYF	TGTGCCAGCAGGGGACAGGGGAGAGATACGCAGTATTTT
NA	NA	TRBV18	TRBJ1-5	CASSPQGSNQPQHF	TGTGCCAGCTCACCGCAGGGGAGCAATCAGCCCCAGCATTTT
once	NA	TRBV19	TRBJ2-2	CASSSRGFTGELFF	TGTGCCAGTAGTAGCCGGGGGTTCACCGGGGAGCTGTTTTTT
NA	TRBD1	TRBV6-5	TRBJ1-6	CASSYLTGRNSPLHF	TGTGCCAGCAGTTACCTGACAGGGCGAAATTCACCCCTCCACTTT
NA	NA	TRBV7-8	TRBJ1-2	CASSPVVTQTTNYGYTF	TGTGCCAGCAGCCCAGTCGTGACCCAGACAACTAACTATGGCTACACCTTC
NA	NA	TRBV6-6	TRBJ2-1	CASSYSQRTENKQFF	TGTGCCAGCAGTTACTCCCAACGGACTGAGAACAAGCAGTTCTTC
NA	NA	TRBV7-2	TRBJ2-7	CASSLSGSLEQYF	TGTGCCAGCAGCCTATCAGGGTCTCTCGAGCAGTACTTC
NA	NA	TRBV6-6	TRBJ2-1	CASSPYNEQFF	TGTGCCAGCAGCCCATACAATGAGCAGTTCTTC